This T cell receptor beta chain was captured in a study of blood T cell repertoires in COVID-19. This clone has just one count. From germline, CDR1 is SNHLY and CDR2 FYNNEI. The CDR3 runs to 14 residues. With 9 bases removed from V and 2 bases from J, the gap between germline ends came to 16 bases. The method was immunoSEQ multiplex PCR; TCRdb's version includes in-frame clones alone and lacks a portion of them. The data contain about 92,000 clones, 55% to 80% of them singletons. The sequencing input was peripheral blood. This receptor was taken from a woman aged 55-69 years in a cohort sampled during active or convalescent COVID-19. V is TRBV2 and J is TRBJ1-2; perhaps TRBD1 as D (6 bases). The CDR3, as DNA: TGTGCCAGTGCCCGGGACACCAGAAACTATGGCTACACCTTC. Translating gives CASARDTRNYGYTF.